This entry lists 9 T cell receptor beta chains sequenced from one sample in a study of OX40 agonist ivuxolimab in advanced cancers. TCRdb keeps only in-frame clones here, not all; method: immunoSEQ multiplex PCR. The sample yields approximately 120,000 clones, around 93% seen once. The sequencing here drew on CD4+ or CD8+ T cells sorted from blood, taken in a trial of the OX40 agonist ivuxolimab. These receptors were collected from an adult with an advanced solid tumor such as melanoma, head and neck, liver or kidney cancer.

The rearrangement joins TRBV2 to TRBJ1-3; D may be TRBD1 (5 bases). Germline assignment: CDR1 SNHLY and CDR2 FYNNEI. Trimming stripped 2 bases from V and 0 bases from J, with 11 bases between. This CDR3 comprises 16 residues. CDR3 in amino acids: CASSERGPASGNTIYF. The DNA for the CDR3 is TGTGCCAGCAGTGAACGGGGCCCGGCCTCTGGAAACACCATATATTTT.

This rearrangement joins TRBV7-3 to TRBJ2-3; 7 nucleotides match TRBD2. Germline values: CDR1 SGHTA, CDR2 FQGTGA. V was clipped by 5 bases and J by 10 bases; unmatched bases: 18. This CDR3 spans 16 amino acids. The CDR3 reads CASSPRRGEGPLSQYF. CDR3 nucleotides: TGTGCCAGCAGCCCCCGTCGGGGGGAGGGCCCCCTCTCGCAGTATTTT.

The rearrangement links TRBV6-1 to TRBJ2-5, with 10 bases aligning to TRBD2. The CDR3 is made up of 15 amino acids. The V segment lost 1 base and the J segment 3 bases; nucleotides outside the gene matches: 2. Germline lookup yields CDR1 MNHNS and CDR2 SASEGT. CDR3 protein: CASSEVTSGKETQYF. The CDR3 DNA is TGTGCCAGCAGTGAAGTTACTAGCGGGAAAGAGACCCAGTACTTC.

The chain is built from TRBV2 and TRBJ2-6; TRBD1 matches 9 bases. After removal of 7 bases from V and 2 bases from J, the junction contained 3 bases not matched to a gene. Germline loops: CDR1 SNHLY, CDR2 FYNNEI. This CDR3 comprises 15 residues. The CDR3 DNA follows: TGTGCCAGCACGAACAGGGGGCCTGGGGCCAACGTCCTGACTTTC. This gives the protein CASTNRGPGANVLTF. Based on the CDR3 plus reference TRBV2 and TRBJ2-6, the full variable domain is EPEVTQTPSHQVTQMGQEVILRCVPISNHLYFYWYRQILGQKVEFLVSFYNNEISEKSEIFDDQFSVERPDGSNFTLKIRSTKLEDSAMYFCASTNRGPGANVLTFGAGSRLTVL.

The rearrangement joins TRBV27 to TRBJ2-1, with a tentative D call TRBD2 (5 bases). The V end was cut by 5 bases, the J end by 8 bases, with 16 bases between. CDR1 MNHEY and CDR2 SMNVEV come from the germline V gene (reference sequence). This CDR3 spans 14 amino acids. The DNA for the CDR3 is TGTGCCAGCAGTCCCACTGGGAGAAGGGATGAGCAGTTCTTC. Amino acids: CASSPTGRRDEQFF.

The rearrangement links TRBV19 to TRBJ2-1; 10 bases fit TRBD2. Trimming removed 7 bases from V and 8 bases from J; junction bases left unmatched: 14. This CDR3 has 16 residues. From germline, CDR1 is LNHDA and CDR2 SQIVND (reference sequence). CDR3 sequence reads: CASTEREGGRVDEQFF. In DNA, the CDR3 is TGTGCCAGTACCGAGCGGGAGGGAGGTCGGGTGGATGAGCAGTTCTTC.

V usage is TRBV29-1 and J usage is TRBJ2-3, with 11 bases lining up with TRBD1. This CDR3 has 15 amino acids. CDR1 is SQVTM, CDR2 ANQGSEA, per germline. Trimming removed 5 bases from V and 5 bases from J; junction bases left unmatched: 9. The DNA for the CDR3 is TGCAGCGTTATCAGGGACAGGGGGTTATTAGATACGCAGTATTTT. This gives the protein CSVIRDRGLLDTQYF.

The chain uses TRBV19 and TRBJ1-5; D remains unclear. V was shortened by 4 bases and J by 0 bases, with 7 bases between the two germline ends. CDR3 length equals 14 residues. Germline CDR1 reads LNHDA; CDR2 reads SQIVND (reference sequence). CDR3 bases: TGTGCCAGTAGTAGAATTGGTAGCAATCAGCCCCAGCATTTT. Protein: CASSRIGSNQPQHF.

J is TRBJ2-3 and V is TRBV5-5; 7 bases line up with TRBD2. After removal of 6 bases from V and 4 bases from J, the junction contained 14 bases not matched to a gene. Germline V gene lookup returns CDR1 SGHKS and CDR2 YYEKEE (reference sequence). There are 16 residues in the CDR3. The CDR3 region is CASTRRGDYGADTQYF. CDR3 DNA sequence: TGTGCCAGCACCCGAAGAGGGGACTATGGTGCAGATACGCAGTATTTT. The full variable domain, rest sourced from reference TRBV5-5 and TRBJ2-3, is DAGVTQSPTHLIKTRGQQVTLRCSPISGHKSVSWYQQVLGQGPQFIFQYYEKEERGRGNFPDRFSARQFPNYSSELNVNALLLGDSALYLCASTRRGDYGADTQYFGPGTRLTVL.